This TCR beta chain was documented in a study of blood T cell repertoires in COVID-19. Using immunoSEQ multiplex PCR, the repertoire was profiled, and TCRdb retains in-frame clones only, with some absent. This table has 97,000 or so clones, roughly 87% appearing once. The V end was cut by 4 bases, the J end by 6 bases, with 10 bases between. Germline CDR1 reads SGHVS; CDR2 reads FNYEAQ. The CDR3 spans 12 residues. The V call is TRBV7-6, the J call TRBJ2-7; maybe TRBD1 (6 bases). The TCR originated in a woman in her forties or fifties with COVID-19, enrolled during active disease. The material sequenced was peripheral blood. The CDR3 bases are TGTGCCAGCAGCTCGGACAGCGGCGAGCAGTACTTC. It codes for CASSSDSGEQYF.